This entry lists 20 T cell receptor beta chains sequenced from one sample in a study of read filtering for tumor transcriptome and immune sequencing. From about 400 ng of RNA, a library with molecular barcoded alpha/delta and beta/gamma adaptors was made. TCRdb passed the reads through MiXCR, listing each CDR3 protein once. The repertoire has tens of thousands of distinct CDR3 sequences, approximately 12% of them found once; the top ten carry roughly 15%. Material for sequencing was a population of CD138-negative cells sorted from bone marrow. The receptors come from a donor older than 35 with multiple myeloma.

As for this clonotype: This clone may be a read error of a much larger clone one base away. The chain carries TRBV4-1 and TRBJ2-2; TRBD2 is a possible D gene (5 bases). The V gene lost 3 bases and the J gene lost 5 bases, with 10 bases spanning the gap. The CDR3 contains 14 residues. CDR1 is MGHRA, CDR2 YSYEKL, per germline. The CDR3 loop is CASSHQRGTGELFF. The CDR3 DNA sequence: TGCGCCAGCAGCCACCAGCGAGGGACCGGGGAGCTGTTTTTT.

Details on this clonotype: Given a much more abundant clone one base away, this may be a read error. The chain combines TRBV28 with TRBJ1-1; D ambiguous. CDR1 and CDR2 from the germline V gene are MDHEN and SYDVKM. There are 16 residues in the CDR3. The CDR3 sequence is CASSSWTSAVNTDAFF. CDR3 nucleotides: TGTGCCAGCAGTTCTTGGACGTCCGCCGTGAACACTGATGCTTTCTTT. The full variable domain, its missing parts supplied by reference TRBV28 and TRBJ1-1, is DVKVTQSSRYLVKRTGEKVFLECVQDMDHENMFWYRQDPGLGLRLIYFSYDVKMKEKGDIPEGYSVSREKKERFSLILESASTNQTSMYLCASSSWTSAVNTDAFFGQGTRLTVV.

With regard to this clonotype: A clone one base away is much larger, so this may be a read error. The chain combines TRBV6-5 with TRBJ2-5; TRBD2 might be the D (5 bases). The germline V gene encodes CDR1 MNHEY and CDR2 SVGAGI. Trimming stripped 4 bases from V and 9 bases from J, with 15 bases between. This CDR3 has 13 amino acids. This chain's CDR3 is CASSSRYGESQYF. In DNA, the CDR3 is TGTGCCAGCAGTTCCCGATATGGGGAGTCCCAGTACTTC.

This clonotype was seen ten or more times. This chain joins TRBV12-3 or TRBV12-4 and TRBJ2-6; the D is unclear. The CDR3 is 16 amino acids. Trimming took 3 bases from V and 4 from J, leaving 13 bases between them. CDR3 DNA sequence: TGTGCCAGCAGTTTTGGCCGTCGGGTCGGGGCCAACGTCCTGACTTTC. Translation gives CASSFGRRVGANVLTF.

This clonotype appeared many times. The chain carries TRBV12-3 or TRBV12-4 and TRBJ1-5, with 9 bases matching TRBD1. V dropped 6 bases and J dropped 6; count of bases not matched to a gene: 6. This CDR3 region has 14 residues. This chain's CDR3 is CASSETGGGQPQHF. The CDR3 region has the DNA TGTGCCAGCAGCGAAACAGGGGGCGGTCAGCCCCAGCATTTT.

This clonotype was recorded many times. The chain recombines TRBV7-8 with TRBJ2-3; possible D gene TRBD2, 5 bases. Trimming shortened V by 5 bases and J by 5 bases, and 11 bases separated the two germline ends. This CDR3 spans 13 amino acids. Germline V gene data show CDR1 as SGHVS and CDR2 as FQNEAQ. DNA of the CDR3: TGTGCCAGCAGCGGGAGAGGAGGAGATACGCAGTATTTT. This codes for CASSGRGGDTQYF.

This clonotype has a count of ten or more. The CDR3 spells CASRDRDWEQFF. CDR3 nucleotides: TGTGCCAGCAGAGACAGGGATTGGGAGCAGTTCTTC. The rearrangement uses TRBV12-3 or TRBV12-4 and TRBJ2-1; 7 positions match TRBD1. CDR3 size: 12 residues. V lost 6 bases, J lost 10 bases, and 6 bases stayed unmatched.

This clonotype was counted at least ten times. V gene TRBV12-5 combines with J gene TRBJ2-3; D call uncertain. The CDR3 consists of 13 residues. CDR1 is LGHNT and CDR2 is FRNRAP in the germline V gene. Trimming shortened V by 4 bases and J by 5 bases, and 10 bases separated the two germline ends. CDR3 nucleotides: TGTGCTAGTGGTTCGGCACCCGGAGATACGCAGTATTTT. This gives the protein CASGSAPGDTQYF.

This clonotype occurred many times. This rearrangement joins TRBV11-2 to TRBJ2-3, with D unresolved. This CDR3 region has 14 residues. CDR1 and CDR2 (germline): SGHAT, FQNNGV. Trimming pared 4 bases from V and 3 bases from J, leaving 11 bases between. DNA of the CDR3: TGTGCCAGCAGCTCCCTAGGTCCGACAGATACGCAGTATTTT. Translating gives CASSSLGPTDTQYF.

This clonotype was observed many times. The genes are TRBV4-3 and TRBJ2-2; D possibly corresponds to TRBD1 (5 bases). Per the germline V gene, CDR1 is LGHNA and CDR2 is YSLEER. The CDR3 length is 16 residues. V shed 3 bases and J shed 7 bases, with 18 bases lying between them. In DNA form, the CDR3 reads TGCGCCAGCAGCCACCTGAGCCTAGGGGTTCACGGGGAGCTGTTTTTT. Its protein is CASSHLSLGVHGELFF.

In this sample, this clonotype turned up many times. The chain carries TRBV5-1 and TRBJ2-7; TRBD1 aligns across 7 bases. Trimming cost V 4 bases and J 0 bases; bases outside gene matches: 4. This CDR3 has 14 residues. Germline V gives CDR1 SGHRS, CDR2 YFSETQ. The CDR3: CASSPTGISYEQYF. In DNA form, the CDR3 reads TGCGCCAGCAGCCCGACAGGGATCTCCTACGAGCAGTACTTC. Full variable domain (missing parts from reference TRBV5-1 and TRBJ2-7): KAGVTQTPRYLIKTRGQQVTLSCSPISGHRSVSWYQQTPGQGLQFLFEYFSETQRNKGNFPGRFSGRQFSNSRSEMNVSTLELGDSALYLCASSPTGISYEQYFGPGTRLTVT.

This clonotype was detected many times. This chain joins TRBV12-3 or TRBV12-4 and TRBJ2-7, with TRBD2 identical over 10 bases. The V segment lost 3 bases and the J segment 0 bases; nucleotides outside the gene matches: 11. There are 18 residues in the CDR3. The CDR3: CASSLRSSGSKSSYEQYF. The CDR3 coding sequence is TGTGCCAGCAGTTTGAGGTCTAGCGGGAGTAAGAGCTCCTACGAGCAGTACTTC.

In its sample, this clonotype was seen a few times. The chain is built from TRBV7-8 and TRBJ2-3, with 9 bases aligning to TRBD2. Trimming cost V 6 bases and J 1 base; bases outside gene matches: 8. The germline gives CDR1 SGHVS, CDR2 FQNEAQ. This CDR3 spans 16 amino acids. CDR3 DNA sequence: TGTGCCAGCAGGCCCGATCTAGCGGGGCGCACAGATACGCAGTATTTT. Its protein product is CASRPDLAGRTDTQYF.

With respect to this clonotype: Just one base apart from a much larger clone, this may be a read error. The chain joins TRBV6-5 to TRBJ2-5; D is ambiguous. Germline values: CDR1 MNHEY, CDR2 SVGAGI. The V end was cut by 5 bases, the J end by 5 bases, with 6 bases between. CDR3 length equals 11 residues. For the CDR3, the DNA is TGTGCCAGCAGTAGAGAGGAGACCCAGTACTTC. Translation gives CASSREETQYF.

Concerning this clonotype: At one end, the junction sequence differs from germline, possibly due to a read error. The chain is built from TRBV6-5 and TRBJ2-7; a weak D match, TRBD1 (5 bases). The CDR3 loop spans 12 amino acids. Germline V gives CDR1 MNHEY, CDR2 SVGAGI. CDR3 amino acids: CAGSAQGAEQYF. The CDR3 coding sequence is TGTGCCGGCAGCGCGCAGGGTGCCGAGCAGTACTTC.

Concerning this clonotype itself: One end of the junction fails to match germline, which may point to a read error. The chain recombines TRBV6-5 with TRBJ2-3, with D possibly matching TRBD1 (5 bases). There are 13 residues in the CDR3. From germline, CDR1 is MNHEY and CDR2 SVGAGI. CDR3 coding DNA: TGTGCCTGCAGGGCGGACGTCACAGATACGCAGTATTTT. Protein sequence: CACRADVTDTQYF.

Details on this clonotype: A far larger clone differs by one base, so this is likely a read error. The rearrangement links TRBV7-9 to TRBJ2-3; the D is unclear. Germline V CDR1 and CDR2: SEHNR, FQNEAQ (reference sequence). V lost 8 bases and J lost 0, with 18 bases in between. There are 16 residues in the CDR3. The CDR3 sequence: CASPLPVKTSTDTQYF. The CDR3 DNA sequence: TGTGCCAGCCCCCTCCCCGTGAAAACTAGCACAGATACGCAGTATTTT.

This clonotype was counted many times. V usage is TRBV6-5 and J usage is TRBJ2-5; possibly TRBD2 for D (5 bases). The CDR3 spans 17 residues. The V gene's germline CDR1 is MNHEY and CDR2 SVGAGI. The V end lost 0 bases, the J end lost 2 bases, and 16 bases lay between the germline ends. CDR3 sequence: CASSYSRGPTGQETQYF. The CDR3 coding sequence is TGTGCCAGCAGTTACTCGAGAGGCCCGACGGGGCAAGAGACCCAGTACTTC.

On this clonotype itself: This likely comes from a read error, as the CDR3 has no conserved phenylalanine or tryptophan at its end. CDR3 loop: CASSQDLARESNEQYL. CDR3 DNA: TGCGCCAGCAGCCAAGACTTAGCGCGGGAGAGTAACGAGCAGTACCTC. The chain employs TRBV4-1 and TRBJ2-7; 7 positions agree with TRBD2. This CDR3 has 16 amino acids. Losses at the gene ends were 0 bases for V and 5 bases for J; bases not matched to a gene: 10. Germline loops: CDR1 MGHRA, CDR2 YSYEKL.

This clonotype was detected many times. The rearrangement uses TRBV25-1 and TRBJ2-5; 10 positions agree with TRBD2. This CDR3 region has 16 residues. Trimming at V came to 2 bases and at J to 5 bases, leaving 8 bases not matched to a gene. CDR1 MGHDK and CDR2 SYGVNS come from the germline V gene. The CDR3 spells CASSEGLAVFQETQYF. The DNA of the CDR3 is TGTGCCAGCAGTGAAGGACTAGCGGTTTTCCAGGAGACCCAGTACTTC.